The 14 T cell receptor beta chains presented below share a single source sample, sequenced in a study of beta chain features in type 1 diabetes (dated by TCRdb to between 2018 and 2020). The study at large found these results: Type 1 diabetes patients showed a moderate but significant shortening of TCRB CDR3 length in all four CD4+ subsets.

Libraries were prepared through the immunoSEQ multiplex PCR assay. The High Capacity cDNA Reverse Transcription Kit was used to reverse transcribe all of the isolated RNA, meaning that expressed TCRB transcripts were what got sequenced. TCRdb took over this immuneACCESS table, retaining in-frame rearrangements with V and J assigned. Such tables are incomplete; in checked studies, under half of the missing clones stem from an unresolved V gene, and the remainder is unexplained. In this sample the table shows 240,000 or so clones, about a fifth of which occur a single time. The top ten constitute 0.028% of the sample. Their recognized antigens are unknown. The source material was naive CD4+ T cells from blood. The cell subset or site label, read with the paper, signifies: true naive CD4+ T cells. All receptors come from a woman aged 40 to 50 with type 1 diabetes.

The rearrangement joins TRBV7-2 to TRBJ2-5; D may be TRBD1 (6 bases). Between the trimmed V and J ends, which lost 1 base and 4 bases, there was a span of 10 bases. The CDR3 has 14 residues. The V gene's germline CDR1 is SGHTA and CDR2 FQGNSA. In DNA, the CDR3 is TGTGCCAGCAGCTTAGGTACAGGGAGAGAGACCCAGTACTTC. Amino acids: CASSLGTGRETQYF.

This clone was seen only a few times. V and J are TRBV7-2 and TRBJ1-1; D is ambiguous. This CDR3 comprises 14 residues. V gave up 5 bases and J gave up 1 base, with 11 bases separating them. Germline CDR1 is SGHTA and CDR2 is FQGNSA. Here the CDR3 reads CASSTDTGNTEAFF. The CDR3 region has the DNA TGTGCCAGCAGCACCGACACTGGGAACACTGAAGCTTTCTTT.

This clone was counted only a few times. The CDR3 loop reads CASSPAEGIHPSTDTQYF. CDR3 in DNA: TGTGCCAGCAGCCCAGCGGAGGGTATACATCCGAGCACAGATACGCAGTATTTT. This chain links TRBV11-2 with TRBJ2-3, with D perhaps matching TRBD2 (6 bases). Deletions cut 5 bases from V and 0 bases from J, with 21 bases between. The CDR3 consists of 18 residues. CDR1 SGHAT and CDR2 FQNNGV come from the germline V gene. The full variable domain, in which reference TRBV11-2 and TRBJ2-3 provide the parts outside the CDR3, is EAGVAQSPRYKIIEKRQSVAFWCNPISGHATLYWYQQILGQGPKLLIQFQNNGVVDDSQLPKDRFSAERLKGVDSTLKIQPAKLEDSAVYLCASSPAEGIHPSTDTQYFGPGTRLTVL.

This clone was found a few times. The V gene is TRBV25-1, the J gene TRBJ2-7; 8 bases agree with TRBD1. After removal of 9 bases from V and 4 bases from J, the junction contained 11 bases not matched to a gene. The CDR3 runs 14 residues. CDR1 MGHDK and CDR2 SYGVNS come from the germline V gene. CDR3 coding DNA: TGTGCCAGTCCCGGGACAGGACCACTGTACGAGCAGTACTTC. It translates to CASPGTGPLYEQYF.

This clone was found a few times. V is TRBV30 and J is TRBJ1-2; 7 nucleotides match TRBD1. The germline V gene has CDR1 GTSNPN and CDR2 SVGIG (reference sequence). The CDR3 spans 13 residues. The junction had 8 bases not matched to a gene; V was cut back by 2 bases and J by 8 bases. CDR3 in amino acids: CAWSLDRAGGYTF. In nucleotides, the CDR3 is TGTGCCTGGAGTCTCGACAGGGCGGGAGGCTACACCTTC.

J is TRBJ1-2 and V is TRBV29-1; D is uncertain. CDR1 and CDR2 (germline): SQVTM, ANQGSEA. V was trimmed by 5 bases and J by 4 bases, leaving 14 bases between them. The CDR3 covers 13 residues. This chain's CDR3 is CSVSVERGYGYTF. In nucleotides, the CDR3 is TGCAGCGTTTCTGTGGAGAGAGGCTATGGCTACACCTTC.

This chain joins TRBV14 and TRBJ1-2, with TRBD1 matching over 12 bases. The CDR3 spans 14 residues. Germline V lookup: CDR1 SGHDN, CDR2 FVKESK. Trimming took 1 base from V and 8 from J; bases not matched to a gene: 2. CDR3 sequence: CASSQAGTGGGYTF. The CDR3 DNA reads TGTGCCAGCAGCCAAGCCGGGACAGGGGGCGGCTACACCTTC. The whole variable domain, filled in from reference TRBV14 and TRBJ1-2, reads EAGVTQFPSHSVIEKGQTVTLRCDPISGHDNLYWYRRVMGKEIKFLLHFVKESKQDESGMPNNRFLAERTGGTYSTLKVQPAELEDSGVYFCASSQAGTGGGYTFGSGTRLTVV.

This clone appeared a few times. The CDR3 protein is CASEGRGGPDEQFF. The DNA of the CDR3 is TGTGCCAGCGAAGGACGCGGAGGGCCCGATGAGCAGTTCTTC. This chain links TRBV7-9 with TRBJ2-1, with a possible D match to TRBD2 (6 bases). V was cut by 8 bases and J by 8 bases, with 19 bases left in between. This CDR3 spans 14 amino acids. In germline, CDR1 is SEHNR, CDR2 FQNEAQ (reference sequence). Using reference TRBV7-9 and TRBJ2-1 for the parts outside the CDR3, the full variable domain is DTGVSQNPRHKITKRGQNVTFRCDPISEHNRLYWYRQTLGQGPEFLTYFQNEAQLEKSRLLSDRFSAERPKGSFSTLEIQRTEQGDSAMYLCASEGRGGPDEQFFGPGTRLTVL.

This clone was recorded a few times. The chain combines TRBV4-3 with TRBJ2-2; the match to TRBD1 covers 8 bases. This CDR3 is built from 19 residues. The V gene's germline CDR1 is LGHNA and CDR2 YSLEER. Trimming at V came to 3 bases and at J to 0 bases, leaving 12 bases not matched to a gene. The CDR3 DNA reads as TGCGCCAGCAGCCACCCCCCGACAGGGGAGGCCTCGAACACCGGGGAGCTGTTTTTT. Residues: CASSHPPTGEASNTGELFF.

This chain links TRBV9 with TRBJ2-2; the match to TRBD2 covers 10 bases. This CDR3 contains 17 residues. Germline V gene lookup returns CDR1 SGDLS and CDR2 YYNGEE. V trimming: 0 bases; J trimming: 5 bases; junction bases outside the gene matches: 7. CDR3 in DNA: TGTGCCAGCAGCGTAGAGCTAGCGGGGGAGTCGACCGGGGAGCTGTTTTTT. Its protein is CASSVELAGESTGELFF.

The J gene is TRBJ1-4, the V gene TRBV5-4; D gene ambiguous. Trimming left V 5 bases short and J 0 bases short, with 11 bases between. The CDR3 sequence is 15 residues long. The V gene's germline CDR1 is SGHNT and CDR2 YYREEE (reference sequence). CDR3 DNA sequence: TGTGCCAGCAGTCCTACCGGTGCAACTAATGAAAAACTGTTTTTT. This codes for CASSPTGATNEKLFF.

This clone was seen only a few times. The J gene is TRBJ2-3, the V gene TRBV28; 7 bases map to TRBD1. This CDR3 contains 13 residues. Per germline, CDR1 MDHEN and CDR2 SYDVKM. Losses at the gene ends were 9 bases for V and 2 bases for J; bases not matched to a gene: 5. The CDR3 here is CASLTGTTDTQYF. CDR3 nucleotides: TGTGCCAGTCTGACAGGGACCACAGATACGCAGTATTTT.

This clone was detected a few times. The genes are TRBV6-5 and TRBJ2-7; perhaps TRBD2 as D (6 bases). V lost 2 bases to trimming and J lost 4 bases, with 9 bases between them. CDR1 MNHEY and CDR2 SVGAGI come from the germline V gene. The CDR3 extends over 13 amino acids. Here the CDR3 DNA reads TGTGCCAGCAGTTACGATGGACTATACGAGCAGTACTTC. This translates into CASSYDGLYEQYF.

This chain connects TRBV5-1 to TRBJ2-1; a possible D gene is TRBD2 (6 bases). Germline lookup yields CDR1 SGHRS and CDR2 YFSETQ. The ends were cut back, 2 bases at V and 7 bases at J, with 16 bases in the middle. The CDR3 is made up of 15 amino acids. The CDR3, as DNA: TGCGCCAGCAGCTTCGGGCCAGACCGGGGGAATGAGCAGTTCTTC. It specifies CASSFGPDRGNEQFF.